This TCR beta chain was profiled in a study of cytomegalovirus exposure and HLA in healthy donors. TCRdb's copy holds only in-frame clones and misses some; the assay was immunoSEQ multiplex PCR. Of more than 85,000 clones listed, 86% are singletons. V lost 1 base, J lost 7 bases, and 3 bases stayed unmatched. CDR1 is MGHRA and CDR2 is YSYEKL in the germline V gene. CDR3 length equals 13 residues. The TCR sequence derives from a woman under 30 in good health and CMV-seropositive. The specimen was PBMCs. J is TRBJ1-1 and V is TRBV4-1, with TRBD1 matching 7 bases. CDR3 nucleotides: TGCGCCAGCAGCCAAGGGGGACAGCTTGAAGCTTTCTTT. This sequence encodes CASSQGGQLEAFF.